The T cell receptor (beta chain) described here comes from a study of blood T cell repertoires in COVID-19. Study-level information: There were acute and convalescent COVID-19 samples, and they came from the United States, Italy and Spain. PBMCs, B-cell-depleted T cells, or T cells provided the cDNA or gDNA that made up the material.

Original methodology: Amplified reference gene primers provided the basis for estimating nucleated cell counts. Sequencing used immunoSEQ multiplex PCR; TCRdb keeps in-frame clones, though not all of them. The V and J calls and the clone size are those of that table, but D and trimming were determined from the DNA. The sample has roughly 200,000 clones, approximately 82% seen once. The V and J ends lost 3 bases and 5 bases, in that order; junction bases with no gene match: 9. Germline assignment: CDR1 GTSNPN and CDR2 SVGIG (reference sequence). CDR3 length: 15 amino acids. This receptor was identified in a human donor in a cohort sampled during active COVID-19. The rearrangement links TRBV30 to TRBJ2-2; TRBD1 matches at 7 bases. Sample: peripheral blood. The CDR3 DNA reads TGTGCCTGGAGATATGGACAGGCGATAACCGGGGAGCTGTTTTTT. It encodes CAWRYGQAITGELFF.